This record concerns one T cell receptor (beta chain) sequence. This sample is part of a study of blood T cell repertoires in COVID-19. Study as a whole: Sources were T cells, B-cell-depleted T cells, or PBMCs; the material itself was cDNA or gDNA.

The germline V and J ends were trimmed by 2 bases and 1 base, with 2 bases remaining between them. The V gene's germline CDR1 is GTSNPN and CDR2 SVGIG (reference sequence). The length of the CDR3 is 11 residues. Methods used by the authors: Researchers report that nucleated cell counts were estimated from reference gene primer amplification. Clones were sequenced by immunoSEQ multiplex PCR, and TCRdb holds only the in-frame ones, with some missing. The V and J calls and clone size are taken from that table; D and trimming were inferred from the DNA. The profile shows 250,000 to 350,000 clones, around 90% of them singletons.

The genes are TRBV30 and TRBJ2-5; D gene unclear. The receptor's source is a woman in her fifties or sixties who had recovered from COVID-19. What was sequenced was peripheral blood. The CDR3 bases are TGTGCCTGGAGTCTCCAAGAGACCCAGTACTTC. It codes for CAWSLQETQYF.